This is a list of T cell receptor beta chains from one sample in a study of Ad26.COV2.S vaccination and SARS-CoV-2 variants. Some clones are missing from TCRdb's copy, which holds only in-frame ones; the method was immunoSEQ multiplex PCR. The table has some 300,000 clones, roughly 80% seen once. The sample was peripheral blood, taken in a trial of Ad26.COV2.S vaccine versus placebo. The receptors originated from a person aged 18-65 years who received the Ad26.COV2.S COVID-19 vaccine or a placebo. Both conserved end residues are part of each CDR3. The D gene is left open where the match is weak. Rows give clone size only sometimes, using once, few, many, or a class for an expanded clone.

abundance | j_gene | d_gene | v_gene | CDR3nt | CDR3aa
. | TRBJ1-2 | . | TRBV28 | TGTGCCAGCAGATCGACCGGCGAGGGGGGAGGAGGCTACACCTTC | CASRSTGEGGGGYTF
. | TRBJ2-4 | . | TRBV3-1/TRBV3-2 | TGTGCCAGCAGCCAAGAGTGGGTCGCCAAAAACATTCAGTACTTC | CASSQEWVAKNIQYF
once | TRBJ2-2 | . | TRBV4-1 | TGCGCCAGCAGCCAAGTGAAGAAAAACACCGGGGAGCTGTTTTTT | CASSQVKKNTGELFF
. | TRBJ2-3 | TRBD2 | TRBV12-5 | TGTGCTAGTGGTTTGGGGTTCTTGGGGGGGATTAGCACAGATACGCAGTATTTT | CASGLGFLGGISTDTQYF
. | TRBJ2-1 | . | TRBV7-3 | TGTGCCAGCAGCGCGCAGGGTGGGAATGAGCAGTTCTTC | CASSAQGGNEQFF
. | TRBJ1-4 | . | TRBV6-5 | TGTGCCATTTCTCAGACTCCAACTAATGAAAAACTGTTTTTT | CAISQTPTNEKLFF
. | TRBJ2-1 | . | TRBV5-1 | TGCGCCAGCAGCTTCGGGGGGCTCGACAATGAGCAGTTCTTC | CASSFGGLDNEQFF
once | TRBJ1-2 | TRBD1 | TRBV6-5 | TGTGCCAGCAGTTATGGACAGGGGGCAGTCTATGGCTACACCTTC | CASSYGQGAVYGYTF
. | TRBJ2-1 | TRBD2 | TRBV2 | TGTGCCAGCAGTGAATCCCGGGGGGGCTCCTACAATGAGCAGTTCTTC | CASSESRGGSYNEQFF
. | TRBJ1-2 | . | TRBV5-4 | TGTGCCAGCAGCCTAGGAGGGGTCCCGAACTATGGCTACACCTTC | CASSLGGVPNYGYTF
. | TRBJ1-1 | . | TRBV5-1 | TGCGCCAGCAGCTTGGCGGTAGGGGCCACTGAAGCTTTCTTT | CASSLAVGATEAFF
. | TRBJ1-6 | . | TRBV2 | TGTGCCAGCTCCTTAAGTGGGGGCGCAGGCGGGGCATCACCCCTCCACTTT | CASSLSGGAGGASPLHF
. | TRBJ1-2 | TRBD1 | TRBV19 | TGTGCCAGTAGTTTTCTAACAGGGGGCGCCGGTGGCTACACCTTC | CASSFLTGGAGGYTF
once | TRBJ1-5 | . | TRBV7-9 | TGTGCCAGCAGCTTCTCAGGGAATGGGCAGCCCCAGCATTTT | CASSFSGNGQPQHF
. | TRBJ1-1 | TRBD1 | TRBV10-3 | TGTGCCATCAGATTCCACAACAGGGGGATGAACACTGAAGCTTTCTTT | CAIRFHNRGMNTEAFF
. | TRBJ1-5 | . | TRBV27 | TGTGCCAGCAGTTTGCGGCCGAGCAATCAGCCCCAGCATTTT | CASSLRPSNQPQHF
. | TRBJ2-5 | . | TRBV28 | TGTGCCAGCAGTTTAGAAGGCATGGAGACCCAGTACTTC | CASSLEGMETQYF
. | TRBJ2-6 | TRBD1 | TRBV5-8 | TGTGCCAGCAGGAGGGTCTTTGGGACAGGTTTTGATGGGGCCAACGTCCTGACTTTC | CASRRVFGTGFDGANVLTF
. | TRBJ1-2 | TRBD1 | TRBV6-1 | TGTGCCAGCAGTGAAATGAACAGGGGGCGAGACTATGGCTACACCTTC | CASSEMNRGRDYGYTF
. | TRBJ2-1 | . | TRBV19 | TGTGCCAGTAATTTGGGCAGGGGATACAATGAGCAGTTCTTC | CASNLGRGYNEQFF
. | TRBJ1-2 | . | TRBV5-1 | TGCGCCAGCAGCTTGGTGGGGGGCGATGGCTACACCTTC | CASSLVGGDGYTF
once | TRBJ1-2 | . | TRBV2 | TGTGCCAGCAGTGAGTCAGCTTATCGGGGGCAATATGGCTACACCTTC | CASSESAYRGQYGYTF
. | TRBJ1-4 | . | TRBV2 | TGTGCCAGCAGTGAAGCGGTTTGGGGACGGAATGAAAAACTGTTTTTT | CASSEAVWGRNEKLFF
. | TRBJ2-1 | . | TRBV28 | TGTGCCAGCAGTTTAAACAGGGAGCAGTTCTTC | CASSLNREQFF
once | TRBJ2-7 | TRBD2 | TRBV28 | TGTGCCAGTCTTCTAGCGGGGACCTACGAGCAGTACTTC | CASLLAGTYEQYF
. | TRBJ2-7 | . | TRBV13 | TGTGCCAGCAGCCTTCTGGGGTCCTCTTGGACCTACGAGCAGTACTTC | CASSLLGSSWTYEQYF
. | TRBJ2-7 | . | TRBV7-9 | TGTGCCAGCAGCATGGACAGTAGCTCCTACGAGCAGTACTTC | CASSMDSSSYEQYF
. | TRBJ1-3 | TRBD1 | TRBV2 | TGTGCCAGCAGGGACAGAACTGGACAGGGGGCTGGAAACACCATATATTTT | CASRDRTGQGAGNTIYF
. | TRBJ1-5 | . | TRBV15 | TGTGCCACCAGCAGAGGGACAGATAGCAATCAGCCCCAGCATTTT | CATSRGTDSNQPQHF
once | TRBJ1-1 | TRBD1 | TRBV19 | TGTGCCAGTACCTCGACAGGGTCTGCCACTGAAGCTTTCTTT | CASTSTGSATEAFF
few | TRBJ1-2 | TRBD1 | TRBV5-4 | TGTGCCAGCAGCCCCACGGGACAGGGTAGGAGCGGCTACACCTTC | CASSPTGQGRSGYTF
. | TRBJ1-4 | . | TRBV19 | TGTGCCAGTAGTACCAGGACCCTCGGGTTTGCAACTAATGAAAAACTGTTTTTT | CASSTRTLGFATNEKLFF
. | TRBJ2-2 | TRBD1 | TRBV27 | TGTGCCAGCAGTCATAGGGACAGGGGGAGAGCCGGGGAGCTGTTTTTT | CASSHRDRGRAGELFF
. | TRBJ2-2 | TRBD1 | TRBV10-3 | TGTGCCATCAGTGGCGGACAGGGGATCTCTAACACCGGGGAGCTGTTTTTT | CAISGGQGISNTGELFF
. | TRBJ1-5 | TRBD1 | TRBV6-2/TRBV6-3 | TGTGCCAGCAGTTCGGGACAGGGGAGCAATCAGCCCCAGCATTTT | CASSSGQGSNQPQHF
. | TRBJ2-1 | TRBD2 | TRBV7-6 | TGTGCCAGCAGCTTAGTGGGGACTAGCGGGGGGGCCGGGTACAATGAGCAGTTCTTC | CASSLVGTSGGAGYNEQFF
. | TRBJ1-2 | . | TRBV6-6 | TGTGCCAGCAGTTACTCGAGCCAGGGAAGCGGCTACACCTTC | CASSYSSQGSGYTF
. | TRBJ1-6 | . | TRBV10-1 | TGCGCCAGCACCTGGACCTTACGGTATAATTCACCCCTCCACTTT | CASTWTLRYNSPLHF
few | TRBJ2-7 | . | TRBV3-1/TRBV3-2 | TGTGCCAGCAGCCAAGATCGCACCAGCGGGTACGAGCAGTACTTC | CASSQDRTSGYEQYF
. | TRBJ2-2 | TRBD1 | TRBV6-5 | TGTGCCAGCAGTTACTCCCCAGGGGGCACCGGGGAGCTGTTTTTT | CASSYSPGGTGELFF
. | TRBJ2-1 | . | TRBV10-2 | TGCGCCAGCAGTGAGTCGCGTGAGCAGTTCTTC | CASSESREQFF
. | TRBJ2-3 | . | TRBV2 | TGTGCCAGCAGCAGAACGGGACTGGGGGATACGCAGTATTTT | CASSRTGLGDTQYF
. | TRBJ2-5 | . | TRBV20-1 | TGCAGTGCTGAGGGCGGCCCAGCCCAGTACTTC | CSAEGGPAQYF
few | TRBJ1-4 | . | TRBV19 | TGTGCCAGTAGTAATGTCCCCGATTGGGAAAAACTGTTTTTT | CASSNVPDWEKLFF
. | TRBJ1-5 | TRBD1 | TRBV18 | TGTGCCAGCTCACTACAGACAGGGGCATTGCAGCCCCAGCATTTT | CASSLQTGALQPQHF
. | TRBJ1-1 | . | TRBV5-1 | TGCGCCAGCAGCGCCCAGGGAGGGTCCACTGAAGCTTTCTTT | CASSAQGGSTEAFF
. | TRBJ2-7 | . | TRBV2 | TGTGCCAGCTGCGTGGAGGGGTTCGGCTCCTACGAGCAGTACTTC | CASCVEGFGSYEQYF
. | TRBJ1-2 | . | TRBV24-1 | TGTGCCACCAGTGATAGACGTAACTATGGCTACACCTTC | CATSDRRNYGYTF
. | TRBJ1-1 | . | TRBV2 | TGTGCCAGCAAGGGGGGCCTTATGAACACTGAAGCTTTCTTT | CASKGGLMNTEAFF
many | TRBJ2-3 | . | TRBV30 | TGTGCCTCACCCACTGGGGGGTCCACAGATACGCAGTATTTT | CASPTGGSTDTQYF
. | TRBJ2-1 | . | TRBV5-4 | TGTGCCAGCAGCTACCTTCTGGGGCGCTCCTACAATGAGCAGTTCTTC | CASSYLLGRSYNEQFF
. | TRBJ2-1 | . | TRBV6-1 | TGTGCCAGCAGTGAAAGGGCAGGGGTCTACAATGAGCAGTTCTTC | CASSERAGVYNEQFF
. | TRBJ2-7 | TRBD1 | TRBV6-5 | TGTGCCAGCAGTTACCGTGGGACAGAGCCCTACGAGCAGTACTTC | CASSYRGTEPYEQYF
. | TRBJ2-7 | . | TRBV6-5 | TGTGCCAGCAGTTACTCGAGTTCCTACGAGCAGTACTTC | CASSYSSSYEQYF
. | TRBJ2-1 | TRBD2 | TRBV28 | TGTGCCAGCAGCCGGGGGGGAGGGTTGGTAGGGAAGTTCTTC | CASSRGGGLVGKFF
. | TRBJ1-4 | . | TRBV6-5 | TGTGCCAGCAGTTACTCGATTGGGCCAACTAATGAAAAACTGTTTTTT | CASSYSIGPTNEKLFF
. | TRBJ1-4 | . | TRBV30 | TGTGCCTGGAGTGTTCGGGCAGGGAGACAAAAACTGTTTTTT | CAWSVRAGRQKLFF